Only a few counts were recorded for the clone carrying this TCR beta chain. These data come from a study of OX40 agonist ivuxolimab in advanced cancers. For the study at large: Patients enrolled in dose escalation were diagnosed with hepatocellular carcinoma, melanoma, renal cell or head and neck cancer.

This table comes from immunoSEQ multiplex PCR, and its TCRdb copy is limited to in-frame clones, with some not included. Here the sample spans about 67,000 clones, nearly 90% being singletons. Sequenced here: CD4+ or CD8+ T cells sorted from blood, sampled in a trial of the OX40 agonist ivuxolimab. The sequence came from an adult with an advanced solid tumor such as melanoma, head and neck, liver or kidney cancer.

The CDR3 sequence is CASRGQNSNQPQHF. Written as DNA, the CDR3 is TGTGCCAGCAGGGGACAGAATAGCAATCAGCCCCAGCATTTT. This chain joins TRBV6-5 and TRBJ1-5, with TRBD1 identical over 7 bases. From germline, CDR1 is MNHEY and CDR2 SVGAGI. Trimming cost V 6 bases and J 0 bases; bases outside gene matches: 2. This CDR3 contains 14 residues.